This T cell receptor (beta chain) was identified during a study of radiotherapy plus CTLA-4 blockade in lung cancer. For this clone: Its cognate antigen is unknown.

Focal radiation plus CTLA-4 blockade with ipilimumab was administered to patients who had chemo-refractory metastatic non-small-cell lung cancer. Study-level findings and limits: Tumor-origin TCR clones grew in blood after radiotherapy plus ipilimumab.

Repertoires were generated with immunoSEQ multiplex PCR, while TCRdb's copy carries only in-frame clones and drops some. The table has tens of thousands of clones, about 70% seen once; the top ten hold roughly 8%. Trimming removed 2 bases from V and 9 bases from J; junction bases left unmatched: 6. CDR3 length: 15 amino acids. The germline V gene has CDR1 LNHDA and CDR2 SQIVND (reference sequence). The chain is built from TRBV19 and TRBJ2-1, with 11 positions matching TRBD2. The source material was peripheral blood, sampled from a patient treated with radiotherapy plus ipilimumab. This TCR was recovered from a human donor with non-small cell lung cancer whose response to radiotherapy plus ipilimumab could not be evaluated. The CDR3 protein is CASSILAGGGGEQFF. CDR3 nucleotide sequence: TGTGCCAGTAGTATATTAGCGGGAGGGGGGGGTGAGCAGTTCTTC.